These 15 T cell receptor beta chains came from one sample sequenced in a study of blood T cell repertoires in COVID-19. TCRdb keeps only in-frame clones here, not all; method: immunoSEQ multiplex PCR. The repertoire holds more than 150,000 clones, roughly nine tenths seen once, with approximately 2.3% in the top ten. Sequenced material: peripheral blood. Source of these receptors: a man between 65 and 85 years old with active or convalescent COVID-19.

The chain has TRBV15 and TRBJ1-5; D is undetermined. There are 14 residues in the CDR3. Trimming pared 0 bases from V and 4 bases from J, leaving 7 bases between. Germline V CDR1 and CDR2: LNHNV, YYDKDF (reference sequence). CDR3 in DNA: TGTGCCACCAGCAGAGACTTAGATAATCAGCCCCAGCATTTT. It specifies CATSRDLDNQPQHF. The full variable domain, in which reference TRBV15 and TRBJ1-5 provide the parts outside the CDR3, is DAMVIQNPRYQVTQFGKPVTLSCSQTLNHNVMYWYQQKSSQAPKLLFHYYDKDFNNEADTPDNFQSRRPNTSFCFLDIRSPGLGDTAMYLCATSRDLDNQPQHFGDGTRLSIL.

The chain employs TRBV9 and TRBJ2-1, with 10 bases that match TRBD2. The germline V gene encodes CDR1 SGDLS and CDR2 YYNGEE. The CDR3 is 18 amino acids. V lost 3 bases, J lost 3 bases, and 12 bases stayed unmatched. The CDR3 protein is CASSDSPVGTSVYNEQFF. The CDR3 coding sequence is TGTGCCAGCAGCGACAGTCCAGTCGGGACTAGCGTCTACAATGAGCAGTTCTTC.

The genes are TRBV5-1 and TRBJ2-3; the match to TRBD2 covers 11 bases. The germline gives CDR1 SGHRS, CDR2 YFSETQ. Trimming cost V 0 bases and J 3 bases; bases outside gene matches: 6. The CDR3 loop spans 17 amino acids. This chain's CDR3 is CASSLGPSGGTTDTQYF. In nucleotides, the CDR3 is TGCGCCAGCAGCTTGGGGCCTAGCGGGGGGACTACAGATACGCAGTATTTT.

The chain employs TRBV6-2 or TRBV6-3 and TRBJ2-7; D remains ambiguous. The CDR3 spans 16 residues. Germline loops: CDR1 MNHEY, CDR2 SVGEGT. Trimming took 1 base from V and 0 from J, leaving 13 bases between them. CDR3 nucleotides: TGTGCCAGCAGTTACTTGATTCGAGGCTCCTCCTACGAGCAGTACTTC. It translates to CASSYLIRGSSYEQYF.

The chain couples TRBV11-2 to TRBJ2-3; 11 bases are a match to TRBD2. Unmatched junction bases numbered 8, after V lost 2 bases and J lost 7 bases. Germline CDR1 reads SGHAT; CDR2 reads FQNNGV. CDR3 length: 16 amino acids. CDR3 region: CASSLRFLAGGNTQYF. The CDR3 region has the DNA TGTGCCAGCAGCTTAAGATTCCTAGCGGGGGGAAATACGCAGTATTTT.

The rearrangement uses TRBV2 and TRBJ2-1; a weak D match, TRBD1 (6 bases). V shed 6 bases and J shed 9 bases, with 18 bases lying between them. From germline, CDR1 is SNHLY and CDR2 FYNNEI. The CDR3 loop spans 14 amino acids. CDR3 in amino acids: CASSVARLGAEQFF. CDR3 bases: TGTGCCAGCAGCGTTGCTAGGCTGGGGGCTGAGCAGTTCTTC.

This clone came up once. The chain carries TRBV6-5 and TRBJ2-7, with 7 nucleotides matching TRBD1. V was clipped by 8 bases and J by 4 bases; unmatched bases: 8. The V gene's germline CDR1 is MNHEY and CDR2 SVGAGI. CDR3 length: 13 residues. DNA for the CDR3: TGTGCCAGCGTGATAGGGACAGCGTACGAGCAGTACTTC. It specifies CASVIGTAYEQYF.

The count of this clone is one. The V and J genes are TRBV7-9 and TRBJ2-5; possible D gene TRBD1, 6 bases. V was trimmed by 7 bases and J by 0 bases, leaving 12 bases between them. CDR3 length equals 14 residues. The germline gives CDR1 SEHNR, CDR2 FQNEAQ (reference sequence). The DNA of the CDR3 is TGTGCCAGCACCCCAGGGGTCTACCAAGAGACCCAGTACTTC. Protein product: CASTPGVYQETQYF.

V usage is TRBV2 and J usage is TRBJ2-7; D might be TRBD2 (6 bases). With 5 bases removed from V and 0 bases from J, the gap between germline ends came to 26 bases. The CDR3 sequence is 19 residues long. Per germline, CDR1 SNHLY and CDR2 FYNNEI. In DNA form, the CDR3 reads TGTGCCAGCAGTACTCAACGGGACTCGAAAAAGCTAAGCTCCTACGAGCAGTACTTC. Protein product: CASSTQRDSKKLSSYEQYF.

CDR3 in amino acids: CASSQGLRGDADTQYF. DNA for the CDR3: TGTGCCAGCAGCCAAGGGCTCAGGGGAGATGCAGATACGCAGTATTTT. The chain uses TRBV14 and TRBJ2-3; D is possibly TRBD1 (6 bases). From germline, CDR1 is SGHDN and CDR2 FVKESK. This CDR3 is built from 16 residues. V was trimmed by 1 base and J by 4 bases, leaving 15 bases between them.

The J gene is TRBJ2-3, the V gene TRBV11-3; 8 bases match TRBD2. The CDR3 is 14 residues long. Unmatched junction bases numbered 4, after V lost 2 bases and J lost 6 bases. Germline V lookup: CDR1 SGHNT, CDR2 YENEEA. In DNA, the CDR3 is TGTGCCAGCAGCTTAACTAGCGGTGCGGATACGCAGTATTTT. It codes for CASSLTSGADTQYF.

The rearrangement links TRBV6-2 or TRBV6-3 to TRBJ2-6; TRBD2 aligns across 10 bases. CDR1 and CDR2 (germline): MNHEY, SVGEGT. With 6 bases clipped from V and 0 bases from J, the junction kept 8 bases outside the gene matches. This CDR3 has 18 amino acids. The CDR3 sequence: CASSPQAGGVSGANVLTF. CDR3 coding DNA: TGTGCCAGCAGCCCCCAAGCGGGAGGGGTCTCTGGGGCCAACGTCCTGACTTTC.

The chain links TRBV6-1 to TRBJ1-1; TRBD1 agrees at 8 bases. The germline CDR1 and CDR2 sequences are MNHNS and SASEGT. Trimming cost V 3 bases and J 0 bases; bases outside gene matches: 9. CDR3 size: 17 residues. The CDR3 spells CASSEFPTGGLNTEAFF. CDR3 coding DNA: TGTGCCAGCAGTGAGTTCCCAACAGGGGGTTTGAACACTGAAGCTTTCTTT.

In DNA, the CDR3 is TGTGCCAGCAGCGCCCATTTGCGTGGAAACAGGGGGCTCCTGCACTATGGCTACACCTTC. Protein sequence: CASSAHLRGNRGLLHYGYTF. The V call is TRBV9, the J call TRBJ1-2; 9 positions agree with TRBD1. The CDR3 totals 20 residues. Trimming at V came to 3 bases and at J to 3 bases, leaving 21 bases not matched to a gene. Germline assignment: CDR1 SGDLS and CDR2 YYNGEE.

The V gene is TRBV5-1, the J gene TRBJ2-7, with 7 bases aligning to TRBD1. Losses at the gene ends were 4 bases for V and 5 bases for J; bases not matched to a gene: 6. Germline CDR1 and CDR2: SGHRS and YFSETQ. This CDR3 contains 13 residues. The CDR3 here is CASSSRDSNEQYF. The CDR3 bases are TGCGCCAGCAGCAGCCGGGACAGCAACGAGCAGTACTTC.